This T cell receptor (beta chain) was identified during a study of a mutant IDH1 vaccine in newly diagnosed glioma. In the study overall: Patients had eight vaccinations, in weeks 1, 3, 5, 7, 11, 15, 19 and 23. Vaccination began 4-6 weeks post radiotherapy alone, or with temozolomide cycles. Those enrolled had earlier been treated with radiotherapy, temozolomide, or both, mostly both.

Sequencing was performed with immunoSEQ multiplex PCR; in TCRdb, only in-frame clones are kept and a portion is missing. The sample lists some 64,000 clones, 80% seen once, with more than 5.5% in the top ten. Turning to this clone: The antigen is undetermined.

Time point denoted: week 11, during vaccination. Vaccination comprised doses that each held 300 ug of mutant IDH1 20-mer peptide, plus topical imiquimod. Study-level findings and limits: Seemingly, pseudoprogression had no relation to changes in the top peripheral T cell clonotypes.

The CDR3 has 16 amino acids. Germline V lookup: CDR1 SEHNR, CDR2 FQNEAQ (reference sequence). The V gene lost 5 bases and the J gene lost 3 bases, with 19 bases spanning the gap. J is TRBJ2-5 and V is TRBV7-9, with no clear D. Specimen: PBMCs, collected from a glioma patient whose treatment included an IDH1 peptide vaccine. The sequence came from a man between 50 and 59 years old with glioma. The CDR3 sequence is CASSLSASILKETQYF. The DNA for the CDR3 is TGTGCCAGCAGCCTTTCGGCCTCTATCTTAAAAGAGACCCAGTACTTC.